This TCR beta chain originates from a study of cytomegalovirus exposure and HLA in healthy donors. The overall study: The roughly 110 validation repertoires matched the 650 to 850 first-cohort repertoires in platform, a later analysis reported. Study-wide results and caveats: CMV antigen specificity of three CMV-associated chains was confirmed in vitro. Per published reports, the classifier diagnosed cytomegalovirus status with high specificity and sensitivity. The study flagged around 160 TCR beta chains as cytomegalovirus-associated.

Concerning this clone itself: Its antigen is not identified.

Germline V gene sequence: CDR1 SGDLS, CDR2 YYNGEE. Unmatched junction bases numbered 3, after V lost 0 bases and J lost 4 bases. The CDR3 has 14 amino acids. Using immunoSEQ multiplex PCR, the repertoire was profiled, and TCRdb retains in-frame clones only, with some absent. The sample gives 120,000 or so clones, over 85% of which show up once; around 1.9% is in the top ten. The material sequenced was PBMCs. The receptor was isolated from a woman between 18 and 29 years old in good health and CMV-seronegative. The chain recombines TRBV9 with TRBJ1-2, with 7 bases lining up with TRBD1. This CDR3 is CASSVESGGYGYTF. DNA of the CDR3: TGTGCCAGCAGCGTAGAATCAGGGGGCTATGGCTACACCTTC.